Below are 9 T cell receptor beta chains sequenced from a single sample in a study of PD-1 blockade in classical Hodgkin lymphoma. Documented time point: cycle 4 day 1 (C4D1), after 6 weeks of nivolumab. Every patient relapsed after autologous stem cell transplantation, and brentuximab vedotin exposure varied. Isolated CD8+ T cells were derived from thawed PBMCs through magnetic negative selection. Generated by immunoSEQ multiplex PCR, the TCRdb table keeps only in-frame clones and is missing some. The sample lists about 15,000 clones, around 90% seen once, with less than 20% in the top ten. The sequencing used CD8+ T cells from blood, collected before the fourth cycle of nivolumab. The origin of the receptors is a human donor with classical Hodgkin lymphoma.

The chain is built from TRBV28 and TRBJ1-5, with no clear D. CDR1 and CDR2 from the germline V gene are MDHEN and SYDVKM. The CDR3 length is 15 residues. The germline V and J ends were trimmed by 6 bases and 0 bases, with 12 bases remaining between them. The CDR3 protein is CASRPYISSNQPQHF. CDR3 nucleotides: TGTGCCAGCAGGCCTTATATTTCTAGCAATCAGCCCCAGCATTTT. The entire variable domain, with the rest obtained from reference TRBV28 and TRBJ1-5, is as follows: DVKVTQSSRYLVKRTGEKVFLECVQDMDHENMFWYRQDPGLGLRLIYFSYDVKMKEKGDIPEGYSVSREKKERFSLILESASTNQTSMYLCASRPYISSNQPQHFGDGTRLSIL.

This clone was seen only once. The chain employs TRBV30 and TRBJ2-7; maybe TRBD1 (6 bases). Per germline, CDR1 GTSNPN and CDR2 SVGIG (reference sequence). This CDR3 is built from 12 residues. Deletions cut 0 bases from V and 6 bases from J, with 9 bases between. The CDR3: CAWSVEGVEQYF. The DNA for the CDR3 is TGTGCCTGGAGTGTAGAGGGGGTCGAGCAGTACTTC. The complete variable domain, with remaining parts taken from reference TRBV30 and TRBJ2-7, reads SQTIHQWPATLVQPVGSPLSLECTVEGTSNPNLYWYRQAAGRGLQLLFYSVGIGQISSEVPQNLSASRPQDRQFILSSKKLLLSDSGFYLCAWSVEGVEQYFGPGTRLTVT.

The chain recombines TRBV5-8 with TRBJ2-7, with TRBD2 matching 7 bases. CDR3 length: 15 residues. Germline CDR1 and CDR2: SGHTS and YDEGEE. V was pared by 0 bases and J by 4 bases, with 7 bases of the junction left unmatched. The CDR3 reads CASSLGDGEGYEQYF. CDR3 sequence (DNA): TGTGCCAGCAGCTTGGGTGATGGGGAGGGGTACGAGCAGTACTTC.

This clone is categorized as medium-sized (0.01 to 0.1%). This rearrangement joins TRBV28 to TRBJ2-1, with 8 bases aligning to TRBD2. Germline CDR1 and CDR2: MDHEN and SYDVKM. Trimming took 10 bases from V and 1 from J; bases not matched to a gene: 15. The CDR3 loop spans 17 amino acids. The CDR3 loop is CATSLWASGSSYNEQFF. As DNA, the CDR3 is TGTGCCACCTCCCTATGGGCTAGCGGGTCTTCCTACAATGAGCAGTTCTTC.

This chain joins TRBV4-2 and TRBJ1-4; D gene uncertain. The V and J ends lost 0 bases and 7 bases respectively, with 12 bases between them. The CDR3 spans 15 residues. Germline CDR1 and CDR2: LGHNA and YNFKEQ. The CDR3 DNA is TGTGCCAGCAGCCAAGACCGAAACGCAGCTGAAAAACTGTTTTTT. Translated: CASSQDRNAAEKLFF.

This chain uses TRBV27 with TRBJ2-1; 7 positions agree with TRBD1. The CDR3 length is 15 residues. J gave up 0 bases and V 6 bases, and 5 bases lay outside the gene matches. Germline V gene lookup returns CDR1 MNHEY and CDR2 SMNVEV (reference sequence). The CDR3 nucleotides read TGTGCCAGCAGAGCCCGGGACAGCTCCTACAATGAGCAGTTCTTC. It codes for CASRARDSSYNEQFF.

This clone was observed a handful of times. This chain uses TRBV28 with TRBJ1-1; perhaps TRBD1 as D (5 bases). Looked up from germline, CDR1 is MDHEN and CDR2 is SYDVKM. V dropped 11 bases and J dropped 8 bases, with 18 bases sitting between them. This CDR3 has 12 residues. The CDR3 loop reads CASLRGLGEAFF. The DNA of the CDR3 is TGTGCCTCCCTCCGGGGGTTAGGGGAAGCTTTCTTT.

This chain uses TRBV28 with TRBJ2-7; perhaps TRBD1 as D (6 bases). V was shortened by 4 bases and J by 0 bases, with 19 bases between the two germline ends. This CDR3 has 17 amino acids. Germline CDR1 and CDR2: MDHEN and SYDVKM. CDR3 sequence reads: CASSYFPERDNSYEQYF. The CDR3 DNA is TGTGCCAGCAGTTACTTTCCTGAGAGGGACAACTCCTACGAGCAGTACTTC.

As DNA, the CDR3 is TGTGCCAGCAGCCACTATTTGTCCTACCAAGAGACCCAGTACTTC. This codes for CASSHYLSYQETQYF. The rearrangement uses TRBV5-4 and TRBJ2-5; no firm D call. CDR1 is SGHNT, CDR2 YYREEE, per germline (reference sequence). The CDR3 consists of 15 residues. V lost 4 bases and J 0 bases, leaving 13 bases between the germline ends.